This TCR beta chain stems from a study of shared clonotypes between healthy human individuals. Study findings and constraints: Sequencing depth was expected to influence donor clonotype sharing. Represented genetic and exposure-history diversity was restricted by having few donors.

TCRdb's table, derived via immunoSEQ multiplex PCR, lists solely in-frame clones and lacks some. The table records over 750,000 clones, approximately 96% of them present only once. The table lists this clone with a few counts. What it recognizes is unknown. Additional DNA sequences in this sample encode the identical CDR3. Terminally differentiated effector memory CD45RA+ cells were excluded by CCR7 positive selection of CD45RO-negative cells. Germline loops: CDR1 SQVTM, CDR2 ANQGSEA. This CDR3 is built from 13 residues. After removal of 4 bases from V and 4 bases from J, the junction contained 4 bases not matched to a gene.

The rearrangement uses TRBV29-1 and TRBJ2-7; 10 bases map to TRBD1. This receptor was taken from a young man in good health. The sample was naive CD8+ T cells sorted from blood. The CDR3 region has the DNA TGCAGCGTTGGAAGACAGGGGGCTTACGAGCAGTACTTC. Its translation is CSVGRQGAYEQYF.